The 23 T cell receptor beta chains listed next were all sequenced from one sample in a study of blood T cell repertoires in COVID-19. The repertoire was sequenced with immunoSEQ multiplex PCR; TCRdb's copy has only in-frame clones and lacks some. Altogether a few hundred thousand clones are present, around 87% being singletons, with the ten largest covering over 2.5%. Source material: peripheral blood. The receptors derive from a man between 60 and 75 years old with acute or convalescent COVID-19.

This sequence joins TRBV6-5 and TRBJ2-3; TRBD1 aligns across 9 bases. CDR3 length equals 13 residues. Trimming removed 7 bases from V and 5 bases from J; junction bases left unmatched: 4. The V gene's germline CDR1 is MNHEY and CDR2 SVGAGI. The CDR3 DNA follows: TGTGCCAGCAACGACAGGGGGGGAGATACGCAGTATTTT. Amino acid sequence: CASNDRGGDTQYF.

This clone is a singleton in its sample. The rearrangement uses TRBV5-1 and TRBJ2-1; 8 positions match TRBD1. The CDR3 has 15 amino acids. Per germline, CDR1 SGHRS and CDR2 YFSETQ. Trimming at V came to 1 base and at J to 0 bases, leaving 0 bases not matched to a gene. The CDR3 DNA sequence: TGCGCCAGCAGCTTGCAGGGGGCCTCCTACAATGAGCAGTTCTTC. Protein: CASSLQGASYNEQFF.

This clone was found a few times. The V and J genes are TRBV3-1 (or the pseudogene TRBV3-2) and TRBJ2-2; maybe TRBD1 (6 bases). The CDR3 length is 15 residues. The ends were cut back, 3 bases at V and 0 bases at J, with 8 bases in the middle. In germline, CDR1 is LGHDT, CDR2 YNNKEL (reference sequence). CDR3 DNA: TGTGCCAGCAGCCAGGGACAAACGAACACCGGGGAGCTGTTTTTT. This codes for CASSQGQTNTGELFF.

This clone showed up just once. The chain combines TRBV5-4 with TRBJ2-1, with 7 bases aligning to TRBD1. Germline loops: CDR1 SGHNT, CDR2 YYREEE (reference sequence). The trim removed 4 bases at V and 0 bases at J, leaving 7 bases unmatched. CDR3 size: 16 residues. The CDR3 reads CASSSRDRDSYNEQFF. In DNA form, the CDR3 reads TGTGCCAGCAGCAGCCGGGACAGAGACTCCTACAATGAGCAGTTCTTC.

Points on this clone: At one boundary the junction diverges from the germline segment, which might be a read error. The CDR3: CASSLDIGRGNAEAFF. CDR3 nucleotide sequence: TGTGCCAGCAGTTTAGACATCGGCAGGGGGAACGCTGAAGCTTTCTTT. The J gene is TRBJ1-1, the V gene TRBV28; 7 positions agree with TRBD1. Germline CDR1 and CDR2: MDHEN and SYDVKM. This CDR3 contains 16 residues.

This sequence joins TRBV14 and TRBJ2-5; 7 nucleotides agree with TRBD1. The V and J ends lost 0 bases and 5 bases, in that order; junction bases with no gene match: 9. Germline V gives CDR1 SGHDN, CDR2 FVKESK. The CDR3 covers 16 residues. CDR3 bases: TGTGCCAGCAGCCAAGATCCCGACAGGGTTGTGGAGACCCAGTACTTC. This encodes CASSQDPDRVVETQYF. The full variable domain, its missing parts supplied by reference TRBV14 and TRBJ2-5, is EAGVTQFPSHSVIEKGQTVTLRCDPISGHDNLYWYRRVMGKEIKFLLHFVKESKQDESGMPNNRFLAERTGGTYSTLKVQPAELEDSGVYFCASSQDPDRVVETQYFGPGTRLLVL.

The V and J genes are TRBV10-3 and TRBJ2-5; TRBD1 aligns across 12 bases. V was pared by 7 bases and J by 4 bases, with 10 bases of the junction left unmatched. Germline V gene data show CDR1 as ENHRY and CDR2 as SYGVKD. This CDR3 contains 16 residues. CDR3 nucleotides: TGTGCCATCAATTCTCCCGGGACAGGGGGCAGAGAGACCCAGTACTTC. This encodes CAINSPGTGGRETQYF.

The genes are TRBV5-8 and TRBJ2-6; a weak D match, TRBD1 (6 bases). This CDR3 is 19 amino acids long. Germline V gene lookup returns CDR1 SGHTS and CDR2 YDEGEE. The ends were cut back, 4 bases at V and 2 bases at J, with 22 bases in the middle. The CDR3 loop is CASSLGRTAPWAGANVLTF. CDR3 coding DNA: TGTGCCAGCAGCCTCGGACGGACAGCGCCTTGGGCTGGGGCCAACGTCCTGACTTTC.

This clone appeared a few times. The chain couples TRBV13 to TRBJ1-1, with TRBD1 as a possible D gene (6 bases). Per germline, CDR1 PRHDT and CDR2 FYEKMQ (reference sequence). This CDR3 is built from 14 residues. V gave up 1 base and J gave up 6 bases, with 12 bases separating them. Here the CDR3 reads CASSLESGAPEAFF. The CDR3 nucleotides read TGTGCCAGCAGCTTAGAGTCAGGGGCTCCTGAAGCTTTCTTT.

Remarks on this clone: At the DNA level, this CDR3 is encoded by other sequences in the same sample as well. The chain employs TRBV19 and TRBJ1-5; D is undetermined. Trimming cost V 1 base and J 7 bases, with 14 bases left between them. This CDR3 region has 15 residues. Germline CDR1 LNHDA, CDR2 SQIVND (reference sequence). The CDR3 sequence: CASSIGGGLGQPQHF. The CDR3 bases are TGTGCCAGTAGTATAGGTGGCGGCCTAGGCCAGCCCCAGCATTTT. Drawing the rest from reference TRBV19 and TRBJ1-5, the complete variable domain is DGGITQSPKYLFRKEGQNVTLSCEQNLNHDAMYWYRQDPGQGLRLIYYSQIVNDFQKGDIAEGYSVSREKKESFPLTVTSAQKNPTAFYLCASSIGGGLGQPQHFGDGTRLSIL.

Here the CDR3 reads CASSSFKEGANSPLHF. DNA for the CDR3: TGTGCCAGCTCGTCCTTCAAGGAGGGGGCGAATTCACCCCTCCACTTT. The chain has TRBV18 and TRBJ1-6; 7 bases are a match to TRBD1. V gave up 6 bases and J gave up 7 bases; unmatched junction bases: 12. From germline, CDR1 is KGHSH and CDR2 LQKENI. The CDR3 sequence is 16 residues long.

The chain employs TRBV27 and TRBJ1-2, with 9 nucleotides matching TRBD1. The germline CDR1 and CDR2 sequences are MNHEY and SMNVEV (reference sequence). The CDR3 is 13 residues long. V dropped 2 bases and J dropped 6; count of bases not matched to a gene: 1. Here the CDR3 reads CASSLRDRDGYTF. For the CDR3, the DNA is TGTGCCAGCAGTTTACGGGACAGGGATGGCTACACCTTC.

This clone has a single count. The V call is TRBV7-2, the J call TRBJ1-4; D remains unclear. Trimming pared 1 base from V and 0 bases from J, leaving 9 bases between. CDR1 is SGHTA and CDR2 is FQGNSA in the germline V gene. The CDR3 has 16 amino acids. Here the CDR3 reads CASSLGSTATNEKLFF. Here the CDR3 DNA reads TGTGCCAGCAGCTTAGGGTCCACTGCAACTAATGAAAAACTGTTTTTT.

In this sample, this clone turned up once. The chain is built from TRBV27 and TRBJ2-3, with TRBD2 as a possible D gene (5 bases). Germline loops: CDR1 MNHEY, CDR2 SMNVEV (reference sequence). The CDR3 length is 15 residues. With 5 bases removed from V and 6 bases from J, the gap between germline ends came to 18 bases. CDR3 loop: CASSQTGIKRDTQYF. The CDR3 nucleotides read TGTGCCAGCAGTCAGACCGGGATAAAACGGGATACGCAGTATTTT.

The chain combines TRBV19 with TRBJ2-5; 7 bases are a match to TRBD1. CDR1 is LNHDA and CDR2 is SQIVND in the germline V gene (reference sequence). V trimming: 7 bases; J trimming: 5 bases; junction bases outside the gene matches: 10. The CDR3 runs 14 residues. The CDR3 DNA is TGTGCCAGTAAGCTAGACAGGGCCAGCGAGACCCAGTACTTC. Translation gives CASKLDRASETQYF. The full variable domain, its missing parts supplied by reference TRBV19 and TRBJ2-5, is DGGITQSPKYLFRKEGQNVTLSCEQNLNHDAMYWYRQDPGQGLRLIYYSQIVNDFQKGDIAEGYSVSREKKESFPLTVTSAQKNPTAFYLCASKLDRASETQYFGPGTRLLVL.

The chain uses TRBV28 and TRBJ1-2; possible D gene TRBD1, 6 bases. In germline, CDR1 is MDHEN, CDR2 SYDVKM. This CDR3 is 14 amino acids long. V was clipped by 2 bases and J by 3 bases, with 10 bases between them. The CDR3 coding sequence is TGTGCCAGCAGTTTAGACAGGCTCGACTATGGCTACACCTTC. Translating gives CASSLDRLDYGYTF.

V is TRBV28 and J is TRBJ1-3; TRBD1 is a possible D gene (6 bases). V lost 2 bases to trimming and J lost 0 bases, with 14 bases between them. Germline CDR1 is MDHEN and CDR2 is SYDVKM. This CDR3 contains 17 residues. The DNA for the CDR3 is TGTGCCAGCAGTTTAGGGTTGACAGGACGCTCTGGAAACACCATATATTTT. Protein product: CASSLGLTGRSGNTIYF.

V usage is TRBV10-2 and J usage is TRBJ2-4, with 10 bases aligning to TRBD1. Per the germline V gene, CDR1 is WSHSY and CDR2 is SAAADI. Trimming at V came to 2 bases and at J to 0 bases, leaving 1 base not matched to a gene. This CDR3 is 16 amino acids long. In DNA form, the CDR3 reads TGCGCCAGCAGTGAGGGACAGGGGGTAGCCAAAAACATTCAGTACTTC. It translates to CASSEGQGVAKNIQYF.

The V gene is TRBV2, the J gene TRBJ1-3; no clear D. CDR1 is SNHLY and CDR2 is FYNNEI in the germline V gene. The V end was cut by 6 bases, the J end by 0 bases, with 9 bases between. CDR3 length: 14 residues. The CDR3 loop is CASREQNSGNTIYF. The CDR3 nucleotides are TGTGCCAGCAGGGAACAGAACTCTGGAAACACCATATATTTT.

The chain combines TRBV7-3 with TRBJ2-3, with 9 bases aligning to TRBD1. Germline V CDR1 and CDR2: SGHTA, FQGTGA. The CDR3 has 15 residues. V gave up 3 bases and J gave up 5 bases; unmatched junction bases: 6. The CDR3 region has the DNA TGTGCCAGCAGCTTGGGGGGACAGGGAAAAGATACGCAGTATTTT. Amino acids: CASSLGGQGKDTQYF.

The chain couples TRBV6-4 to TRBJ2-1; 9 nucleotides align to TRBD2. The CDR3 is made up of 16 amino acids. Trimming cost V 0 bases and J 4 bases; bases outside gene matches: 4. Per the germline V gene, CDR1 is MRHNA and CDR2 is SNTAGT. CDR3 coding DNA: TGTGCCAGCAGTGACTCAGGCGGGGGGGTTTACAATGAGCAGTTCTTC. Its translation is CASSDSGGGVYNEQFF.

The CDR3 loop reads CASSPPGQGYYEQYF. CDR3 coding DNA: TGTGCCAGCAGTCCCCCGGGACAGGGATACTACGAGCAGTACTTC. The chain uses TRBV28 and TRBJ2-7, with 9 nucleotides matching TRBD1. CDR1 is MDHEN, CDR2 SYDVKM, per germline. The CDR3 contains 15 residues. V was clipped by 5 bases and J by 3 bases; unmatched bases: 8.

The chain employs TRBV7-2 and TRBJ1-5; 10 nucleotides match TRBD1. Germline V lookup: CDR1 SGHTA, CDR2 FQGNSA. The V and J ends lost 4 bases and 5 bases, in that order; junction bases with no gene match: 5. CDR3 length equals 15 residues. CDR3 nucleotide sequence: TGTGCCAGCAGCTCTGACAGGGGGCCCCATCAGCCCCAGCATTTT. This codes for CASSSDRGPHQPQHF.